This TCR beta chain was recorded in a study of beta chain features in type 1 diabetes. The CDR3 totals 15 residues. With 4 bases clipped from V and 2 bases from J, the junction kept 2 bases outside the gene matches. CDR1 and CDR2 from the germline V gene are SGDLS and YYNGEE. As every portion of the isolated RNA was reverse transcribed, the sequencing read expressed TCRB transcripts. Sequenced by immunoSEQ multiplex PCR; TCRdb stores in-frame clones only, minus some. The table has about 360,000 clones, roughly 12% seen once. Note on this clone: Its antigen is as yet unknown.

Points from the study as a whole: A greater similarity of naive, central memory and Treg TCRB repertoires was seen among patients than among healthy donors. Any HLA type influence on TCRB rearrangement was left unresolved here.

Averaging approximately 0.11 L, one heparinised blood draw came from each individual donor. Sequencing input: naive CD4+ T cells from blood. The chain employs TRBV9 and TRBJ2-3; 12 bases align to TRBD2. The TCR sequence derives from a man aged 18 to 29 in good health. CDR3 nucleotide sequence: TGTGCCAGCAGCCTAGCGGGAGGGACCACAGATACGCAGTATTTT. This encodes CASSLAGGTTDTQYF.